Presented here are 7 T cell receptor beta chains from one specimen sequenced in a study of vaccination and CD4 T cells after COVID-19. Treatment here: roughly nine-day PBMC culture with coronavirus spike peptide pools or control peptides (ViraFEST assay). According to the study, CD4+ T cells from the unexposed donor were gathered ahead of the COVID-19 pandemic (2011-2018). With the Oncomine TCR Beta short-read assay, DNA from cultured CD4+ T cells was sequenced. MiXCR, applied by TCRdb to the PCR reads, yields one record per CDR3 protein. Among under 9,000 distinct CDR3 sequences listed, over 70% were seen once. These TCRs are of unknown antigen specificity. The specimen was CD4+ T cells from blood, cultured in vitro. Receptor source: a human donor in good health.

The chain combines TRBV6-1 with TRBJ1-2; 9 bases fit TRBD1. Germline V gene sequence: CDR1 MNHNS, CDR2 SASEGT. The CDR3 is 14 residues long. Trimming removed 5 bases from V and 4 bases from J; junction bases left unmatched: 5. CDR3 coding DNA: TGTGCCAGCAGTCGGGACAGGGAGGCCTATGGCTACACCTTC. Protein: CASSRDREAYGYTF.

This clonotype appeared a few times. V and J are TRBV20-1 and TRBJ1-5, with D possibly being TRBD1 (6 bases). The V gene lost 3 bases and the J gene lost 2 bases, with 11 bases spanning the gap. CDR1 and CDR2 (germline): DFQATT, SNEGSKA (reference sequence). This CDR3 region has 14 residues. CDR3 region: CSASAGAGNQPQHF. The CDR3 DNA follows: TGCAGTGCTAGCGCGGGGGCTGGCAATCAGCCCCAGCATTTT.

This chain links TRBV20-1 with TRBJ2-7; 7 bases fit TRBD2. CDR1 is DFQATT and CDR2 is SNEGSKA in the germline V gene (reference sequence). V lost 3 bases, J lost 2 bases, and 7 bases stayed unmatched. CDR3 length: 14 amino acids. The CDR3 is CSASGAGRPYEQYF. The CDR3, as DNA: TGCAGTGCTAGCGGAGCGGGACGACCCTACGAGCAGTACTTC.

CDR3 sequence (DNA): TGCAGCGTTGAAGATCTCACACCCGAAGGGGCTGAAGCTTTCTTT. It specifies CSVEDLTPEGAEAFF. This sequence joins TRBV29-1 and TRBJ1-1; perhaps TRBD1 as D (5 bases). Germline lookup yields CDR1 SQVTM and CDR2 ANQGSEA. The CDR3 loop spans 15 amino acids. The V end lost 0 bases, the J end lost 6 bases, and 17 bases lay between the germline ends.

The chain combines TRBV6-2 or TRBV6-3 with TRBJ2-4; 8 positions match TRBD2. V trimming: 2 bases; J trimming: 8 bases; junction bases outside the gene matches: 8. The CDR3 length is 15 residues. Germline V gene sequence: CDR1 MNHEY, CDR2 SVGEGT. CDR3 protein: CASSYDGGAPDIQYF. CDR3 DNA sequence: TGTGCCAGCAGTTACGACGGGGGGGCCCCGGACATTCAGTACTTC.

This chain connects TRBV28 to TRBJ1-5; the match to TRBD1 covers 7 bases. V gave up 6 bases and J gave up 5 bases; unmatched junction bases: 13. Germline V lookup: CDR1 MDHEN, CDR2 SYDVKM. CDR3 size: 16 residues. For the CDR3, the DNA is TGTGCCAGCAGCTCGTCTCAACAGGGGCCGTATCAGCCCCAGCATTTT. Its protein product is CASSSSQQGPYQPQHF.

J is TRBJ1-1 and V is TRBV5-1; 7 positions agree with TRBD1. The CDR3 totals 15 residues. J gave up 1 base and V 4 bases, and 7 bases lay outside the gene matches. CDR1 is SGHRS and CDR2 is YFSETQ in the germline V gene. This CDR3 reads CASSELRTGNTEAFF. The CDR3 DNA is TGCGCCAGCAGCGAGCTTCGGACAGGGAACACTGAAGCTTTCTTT.